This TCR beta chain was identified in a study of cytomegalovirus exposure and HLA in healthy donors. PCR amplification relied on 60 Vbeta primers (plus 13 Jbeta primers). Assay used: immunoSEQ multiplex PCR; TCRdb lists only in-frame clones, some missing. The sample contains over 200,000 clones, around 73% of which appear only once. On this clone itself: Antigen specificity is unknown.

V lost 1 base, J lost 5 bases, and 1 base stayed unmatched. Germline lookup yields CDR1 SGHTA and CDR2 FQGTGA. The CDR3 is made up of 15 amino acids. General study points: Most sequenced TCRs were rare (though some public TCRs occurred in many donors). Most CMV-associated TCR beta chains were later found to appear HLA-restricted. Apart from CMV serostatus, no immune exposure information was available.

The rearrangement links TRBV7-3 to TRBJ2-1; 11 nucleotides align to TRBD2. The source is a male donor in good health and CMV-seronegative. The specimen was PBMCs. In DNA form, the CDR3 reads TGTGCCAGCAGCTTAATAGCGGGAGGGAACAATGAGCAGTTCTTC. Translated: CASSLIAGGNNEQFF.